This T cell receptor beta chain appears in the sequencing data of a study of CD4 and CD8 cells across lung adenocarcinoma regions. Localized lung adenocarcinoma, a non-small cell lung cancer, affected the donors. CDR3 size: 15 residues. Trimming left V 4 bases short and J 5 bases short, with 15 bases between. Germline loops: CDR1 WNHNN, CDR2 SYGVQD (reference sequence). MiXCR, run by TCRdb on the PCR reads, gives a single entry per CDR3 protein. In the table there are a few thousand distinct CDR3 sequences, 51% of which are singletons. This TCR was sampled from a female donor with lung adenocarcinoma. The CD4 and CD8 labels of this study may be unreliable. Input material: CD4+ T cells from the center of a lung tumor. The rearrangement links TRBV10-1 to TRBJ2-1, with D uncertain. The CDR3 DNA sequence: TGCGCCAGCAGTGTAAGTCGACGGCCCCACAATGAGCAGTTCTTC. It translates to CASSVSRRPHNEQFF.